A single TCR beta chain is shown here with its context. No patient received treatment before thyroid surgery. This entry belongs to a study of metastatic and nonmetastatic thyroid tumors. CDR3 length equals 15 residues. The trim removed 1 base at V and 7 bases at J, leaving 4 bases unmatched. Germline V gene lookup returns CDR1 SGHRS and CDR2 YFSETQ. TCRdb re-analyzed the PCR reads using MiXCR. Of approximately 21,000 clones listed, 28% are singletons. The TCR sequence derives from a male donor with papillary thyroid cancer or a benign thyroid nodule (not recorded which). Some clones in this sample may be carry-over from other donors' samples. Material: tumor tissue. The chain couples TRBV5-1 to TRBJ2-2; TRBD2 matches 10 bases. The CDR3 loop reads CASSLTSGTVGELFF. CDR3 sequence (DNA): TGCGCCAGCAGCTTGACTAGCGGGACGGTCGGGGAGCTGTTTTTT.